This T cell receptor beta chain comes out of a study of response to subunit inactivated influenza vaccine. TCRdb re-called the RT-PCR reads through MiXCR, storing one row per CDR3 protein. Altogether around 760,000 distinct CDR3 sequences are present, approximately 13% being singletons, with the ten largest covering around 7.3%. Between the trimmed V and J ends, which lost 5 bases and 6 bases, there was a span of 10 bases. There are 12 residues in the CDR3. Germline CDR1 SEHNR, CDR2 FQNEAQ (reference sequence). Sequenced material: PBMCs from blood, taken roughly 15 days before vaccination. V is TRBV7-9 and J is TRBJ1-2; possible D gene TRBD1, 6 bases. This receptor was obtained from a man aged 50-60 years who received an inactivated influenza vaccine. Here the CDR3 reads CASSPRGHGYTF. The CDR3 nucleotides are TGTGCCAGCAGCCCCCGGGGGCATGGCTACACCTTC.